This T cell receptor (beta chain) derives from a study of blood T cell repertoires in COVID-19 (dated by TCRdb to 2020 to 2021). For the study in its entirety: Samples covering the acute and convalescent phases of COVID-19 were provided by collaborators in the United States, Italy and Spain. The material from the prospective study consisted of cDNA or gDNA derived from T cells, B-cell-depleted T cells, or PBMCs. Deeply sampled blood TCRbeta repertoires from subjects exposed to, actively infected with, or recovered from COVID-19 were included in the dataset. A freely available public database, intended as a resource for researchers studying the immune response to SARS-CoV-2, is where the repertoires were released. Samples came from the ongoing ImmuneRACE study (first 160 participants) plus 1,254 subjects from 6 global collaborators. The sample metadata nearly always contained a de-identified subject ID, COVID-19 status, age in years and sex. HLA class I and class II types, where available, came from metadata supplied by the sample provider rather than from assay-based typing.

The CDR3 covers 16 residues, taking in both the cysteine and the phenylalanine. Only CDR3 DNA remains: 48 bases, in frame from the first base. Reading the germline V gene gives CDR1 SQVTM and CDR2 ANQGSEA. The germline V and J ends show losses of 3 bases and 4 bases respectively, and no gene match explains 4 bases of the junction. Paper-wide results and their limitations: Clinical and demographic metadata were provided uncurated, with the amount varying by source and participant.

TCRbeta CDR3 regions were amplified from genomic DNA by means of the immunoSEQ Assay, a bias-controlled multiplex PCR. The study's processing was this. Nucleated cell counts per sample were estimated from amplification of reference gene primers within the assay. To quantify the absolute abundance of each unique TCRbeta CDR3 rearrangement, sequence reads were collapsed and filtered. Productive Simpson clonality was computed per sample as the square root of Simpson's diversity index over productive rearrangements. This immuneACCESS table, as held by TCRdb, lists in-frame sequences with V and J called but not all clones. Of the missing ones, under half trace to an unresolved V gene in checked studies; the others have no known cause. V and J calls plus clone size are reproduced from that table; the DNA served to infer D and trimming. A total of a few hundred thousand clones appear in this sample, roughly four fifths of them only once. The leading ten clones occupy roughly 14% of the sample.

In Seattle, one collaborating source enrolled patients while the infection was active and tracked those patients longitudinally over the course of disease. The collaborating institutions used their own protocols to collect whole blood in K2EDTA tubes. For TCRbeta analysis, collaborator samples were shipped as frozen whole blood, as isolated PBMCs, or as DNA extracted from either sample type. Remarks on this clone: Its antigen target is currently unknown. Base qualities are missing; no much larger clone stands one base away.

Recombination connected TRBV29-1 to TRBJ2-2, and 14 junctional nucleotides match TRBD2. The sequenced sample was peripheral blood. The receptor was derived from a person aged 70 to 79 with COVID-19, enrolled during active disease. The CDR3 amino acid sequence is: CSVEGLAGDGTGELFF. The DNA sequence is TGCAGCGTTGAGGGACTAGCGGGGGACGGCACCGGGGAGCTGTTTTTT.